A selection of T cell receptor beta chains follows, all from one sample in a study of circulating tumor DNA in untreated peripheral T-cell lymphoma. The protocol was immunoSEQ multiplex PCR, while the TCRdb copy is restricted to in-frame clones and leaves out a portion. The top ten clones hold about 28% of a sample with around 10,000 clones, about 75% of them seen once. The sample consisted of tumor tissue. The receptors here all came from a human donor with peripheral T-cell lymphoma. Each CDR3 is given with its conserved first and last residue. A D gene is named only where the DNA matches it firmly. The size entry is marked missing in some rows and otherwise reads once, few, many or a size class.

j_gene,v_gene,d_gene,abundance,CDR3nt,CDR3aa
TRBJ1-5,TRBV6-8,.,.,TGTGCCAGCAGTAAATCTAATCAGCCCCAGCATTTT,CASSKSNQPQHF
TRBJ1-2,TRBV28,.,once,TGTGCCGGCCGTTCCGGACAGACTAACTATGGCTACACCTTC,CAGRSGQTNYGYTF
TRBJ2-2,TRBV7-5,.,.,TGTGCCAGCAGCTTTACAGGGGCGAGCACCGGGGAGCTGTTTTTT,CASSFTGASTGELFF
TRBJ2-7,TRBV29-1,.,.,TGCAGCGTCCGGACTGGTAACTCCCACGAGCAGTACTTC,CSVRTGNSHEQYF
TRBJ2-1,TRBV6-8,.,few,TGTGCCAGCACCAACGGGGGCCCTAAAAATGAGCAGTTCTTC,CASTNGGPKNEQFF
TRBJ1-1,TRBV6-8,TRBD1,.,TGTGCCACCTCCGACAGGGCCACCAGGTTAGGTTTCTTT,CATSDRATRLGFF
TRBJ2-7,TRBV6-8,.,.,TGTGCCAGCACCCTGACGATTCGGGGCGGCGAGCAGTACTTC,CASTLTIRGGEQYF
TRBJ2-6,TRBV6-8,.,.,TGTGCCAGCAGCTCCTCTCGACAGAATTCTGGGGCCAACGTCCTGACTTTC,CASSSSRQNSGANVLTF
TRBJ2-5,TRBV11-3,.,medium-sized,TGTGCCAGCAGCCCTACTAGCTCCCGGGGGGAGACCCAGTACTTC,CASSPTSSRGETQYF
TRBJ1-4,TRBV1,.,.,TGCGCCAGCAGCCAAGGCCCCGCTGGACAGGGTCATGAAAAACTGTTTTTT,CASSQGPAGQGHEKLFF
TRBJ2-2,TRBV7-4,.,.,TGTGCCAGCAGCTTGGCCCAATGGCGGGGGAACACCGGGGAGCTGTTTTTT,CASSLAQWRGNTGELFF
TRBJ2-3,TRBV11-3,.,.,TGTGCCAGCAGCTTCCTCATTAGTCCAGATACGCAGTATTTT,CASSFLISPDTQYF
TRBJ1-1,TRBV25-1,.,few,TGTGCCAGCAGTGAAGGGAACACTGAAGCTTTCTTT,CASSEGNTEAFF
TRBJ2-1,TRBV6-8,TRBD2,.,TGTGCATCAAGCGGGGGTCCCTACAATGAGCAGTTCTTC,CASSGGPYNEQFF
TRBJ1-3,TRBV15,.,medium-sized,TGTGCCACCAGCAGAGGAGGGGGCTCTGGAAACACCATATATTTT,CATSRGGGSGNTIYF
TRBJ1-2,TRBV28,.,few,TGTGCCAGCAGTTTCCTCATTGGTGGCTACACCTTC,CASSFLIGGYTF
TRBJ2-2,TRBV19,.,few,TGTGCCAGTAGAATAGCCGGAACCGGGGAGCTGTTTTTT,CASRIAGTGELFF
TRBJ2-7,TRBV30,.,.,TGTGCCTGGAGTGTATCAGGGACCGAGCAGTACTTC,CAWSVSGTEQYF
TRBJ1-1,TRBV11-3,.,.,TGTGCCAGCAGCTTGGGTCCTAGGGGGGTTGAAGCTTTCTTT,CASSLGPRGVEAFF
TRBJ2-7,TRBV9,.,.,TGTGCCAGCAGCACCTCTTCAGGGACTCCCGAGCAGTACTTC,CASSTSSGTPEQYF
TRBJ1-2,TRBV15,.,.,TGTGCCACCAGCTCGCGGACGGTTCGGGGAAACTATGGCTACACCTTC,CATSSRTVRGNYGYTF
TRBJ2-2,TRBV6-8,.,.,TGTGCCAGCTCCCTTTGGAACACCTACACCGGGGAGCTGTTTTTT,CASSLWNTYTGELFF
TRBJ2-6,TRBV5-1,.,.,TGCGCCAGCAGCTTGGTGGGGCGATCCGGGGCCAACGTCCTGACTTTC,CASSLVGRSGANVLTF
TRBJ2-5,TRBV15,TRBD1,.,TGTGCCACCAGCAGAGGAAGGGGACAGAAAAAGGAGACCCAGTACTTC,CATSRGRGQKKETQYF
TRBJ2-2,TRBV6-8,.,.,TGTGCCAGCAGAAGACGGCTGTGGGAAGGCGGGGAGCTATTTTTT,CASRRRLWEGGELFF
TRBJ2-1,TRBV9,TRBD2,.,TGTGCCAGCAGCGAGGGACTAGCGGGGAGTGAGCAGTTCTTC,CASSEGLAGSEQFF
TRBJ2-7,TRBV30,.,.,TGTGCCTGGAGTGTATCCGGGTCTGGACAGTACTTC,CAWSVSGSGQYF
TRBJ2-7,TRBV15,.,few,TGTGCCACCAGCAGAGATTGGGGTGTGAGTGGCGAGCAGTACTTC,CATSRDWGVSGEQYF
TRBJ1-1,TRBV28,.,.,TGTGCCAGCACCTGGATCGGGTCAGGCACTGAAGCTTTCTTT,CASTWIGSGTEAFF
TRBJ2-3,TRBV11-3,.,once,TGTGCCAGCAGCTTAGTGGGGGGTACAGATACGCAGTATTTT,CASSLVGGTDTQYF
TRBJ2-5,TRBV29-1,.,.,TGCAGCGCGGAGGGGGGCAGGGAGACCCAGTACTTC,CSAEGGRETQYF
TRBJ2-1,TRBV18,TRBD1,.,TGTGCCAGCTCAGAACAGGGGCCACCGAGCTCCTACAATGAGCAGTTCTTC,CASSEQGPPSSYNEQFF
TRBJ2-7,TRBV28,TRBD2,.,TGTGCCAGCATCGGAGGTAGCGGGGGGGTGGACGAGCAGTACTTC,CASIGGSGGVDEQYF
TRBJ2-7,TRBV14,.,.,TGTGCCAGCAGCCAAGGATCAGGTTTGCTGTTTTACGAGCAGTACTTC,CASSQGSGLLFYEQYF
TRBJ1-2,TRBV11-3,.,.,TGTGCCAGCAGCCCTCTCCAGGGAAACTATGGCTACACCTTC,CASSPLQGNYGYTF
TRBJ2-4,TRBV28,.,.,TGTGCCAGCAGTTTTGTCGAGGGCAAAAACATTCAGTACTTC,CASSFVEGKNIQYF
TRBJ1-3,TRBV14,TRBD1,once,TGTGCCAGCAGCCAAGATGGGGCAGGGGGCCGAAACACCATATATTTT,CASSQDGAGGRNTIYF
TRBJ1-1,TRBV30,.,.,TGTGCCTGGAGTTCCCTGGACAGAAGCACTGAAGCTTTCTTT,CAWSSLDRSTEAFF
TRBJ1-6,TRBV6-8,TRBD1,.,TGTGCCAGCAGTCTTACAGGGGGCGAGAATTCACCCCTCCACTTT,CASSLTGGENSPLHF
TRBJ1-6,TRBV9,.,.,TGTGCCAGCACTTATGGCCCCGCTAATTCACCCCTCCACTTT,CASTYGPANSPLHF